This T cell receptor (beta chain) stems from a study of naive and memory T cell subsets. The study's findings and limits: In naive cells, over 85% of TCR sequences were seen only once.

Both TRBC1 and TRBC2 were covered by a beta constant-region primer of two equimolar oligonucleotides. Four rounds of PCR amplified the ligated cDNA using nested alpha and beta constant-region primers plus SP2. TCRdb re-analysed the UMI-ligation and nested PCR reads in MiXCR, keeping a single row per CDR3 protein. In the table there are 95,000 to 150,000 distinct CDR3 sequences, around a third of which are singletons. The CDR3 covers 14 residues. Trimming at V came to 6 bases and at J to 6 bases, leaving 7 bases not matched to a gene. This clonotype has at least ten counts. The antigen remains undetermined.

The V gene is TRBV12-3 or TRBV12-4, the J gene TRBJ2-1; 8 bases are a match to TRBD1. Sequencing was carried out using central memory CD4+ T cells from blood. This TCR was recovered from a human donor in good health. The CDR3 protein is CASSPTGVLNEQFF. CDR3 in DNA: TGTGCCAGCAGCCCGACAGGGGTCCTCAATGAGCAGTTCTTC.